This T cell receptor (beta chain) was observed in a study of blood T cell repertoires in COVID-19. The V gene's germline CDR1 is MGHRA and CDR2 YSYEKL. The CDR3 loop spans 17 amino acids. Trimming removed 0 bases from V and 3 bases from J; junction bases left unmatched: 6. The assay was immunoSEQ multiplex PCR, and TCRdb's table has in-frame clones only and misses some. In the table there are approximately 220,000 clones, about 86% of which are singletons. Participants were aged 18 to 89 years from 20 to 30 US areas. Participant-reported clinical history was the basis for cohort assignment. A PCR-confirmed or clinician-diagnosed COVID-19 case had contacted exposed participants within 2 weeks of entry.

The sequence was obtained from a woman in her 30s who had been exposed to COVID-19. Sequenced input: PBMCs or T cells enriched from blood (not recorded which). The genes are TRBV4-1 and TRBJ2-1; 9 bases align to TRBD2. In nucleotides, the CDR3 is TGCGCCAGCAGCCAAGAAACTGGGCGGGGGGGCTACAATGAGCAGTTCTTC. Protein: CASSQETGRGGYNEQFF.